This paragraph reports one T cell receptor (beta chain). What it recognizes is unknown. The junction does not match germline at one end; this may be a read error. TCRbeta libraries were built with three rounds of nested PCR, modified from ARM-PCR. TCRdb analysed the multiplex PCR reads with MiXCR anew, one entry per CDR3 protein. Of under 95,000 distinct CDR3 sequences listed, 61% were seen once; the top ten hold roughly 14%. This sample's RNA came from whole unsorted tissue. The CDR3 is 12 residues long. Germline-derived CDR1 and CDR2 are SGHAT and FQNNGV. The data were obtained in a study of tumor and adjacent non-tumor tissue in lung cancer. Overall study results and limits: Compared with tumor, normal lung showed significantly lower TCR diversity. Patients with more diverse tumor TCRs had worse survival. In normal lung, the top 100 clones were significantly more dominant than in tumor.

The sample comprised lung tumor tissue. The TCR originated in a man in his 70s with non-small cell lung cancer. The gene calls are TRBV11-2 and TRBJ2-3; no firm D call. The CDR3 bases are TGTGCCAGCAGCCGAAACTCAGATACGCAGTATTTC. It translates to CASSRNSDTQYF.